This T cell receptor (beta chain) originates from a study of blood T cell repertoires in COVID-19. Losses at the gene ends were 4 bases for V and 7 bases for J; bases not matched to a gene: 7. Germline loops: CDR1 SGDLS, CDR2 YYNGEE. The CDR3 extends over 13 amino acids. This clone was recorded a few times. Assay: immunoSEQ multiplex PCR; the TCRdb copy retains only in-frame clones and omits some. The data contain fewer than 15,000 clones, around 74% of them singletons. Material: peripheral blood. The sequence derives from an elderly woman with acute or convalescent COVID-19. The chain links TRBV9 to TRBJ1-2, with 7 positions matching TRBD1. The CDR3 DNA is TGTGCCAGCAGCCTAGACAGGGTAGGTGGCTACACCTTC. This encodes CASSLDRVGGYTF.